The following is a T cell receptor (beta chain) sequence with its context. Its target is not known. With V trimmed by 4 bases and J by 5 bases, 5 bases remained unmatched. CDR1 is LNHDA, CDR2 SQIVND, per germline (reference sequence). The CDR3 spans 15 residues. These data originate in a study of T cell responses to AZD1222 COVID-19 vaccine. Libraries were prepared by immunoSEQ multiplex PCR; TCRdb keeps only in-frame clonotypes and omits some of them. The data show 150,000 or so clones, 88% seen once. Study-level findings and limits: Increased Spike-specific TCR breadth and depth were observed after two AZD1222 doses. Baseline testing showed seropositivity in only a handful of AZD1222 recipients. Dominant CD4 TCR responses targeted spike regions 160-218 and 743-854. After the peak T cell response, and only then, were repertoires sampled.

The clonotype was recovered from an adult in good health. Specimen: peripheral blood, collected on day 0 of MenACWY control vaccination. The chain links TRBV19 to TRBJ2-5; TRBD1 matches 12 bases. CDR3 nucleotide sequence: TGTGCCAGTAGTAAAGGGACAGGGGGCGGGGAGACCCAGTACTTC. Residues: CASSKGTGGGETQYF.